One T cell receptor beta chain is described in this entry. This receptor's antigen is unknown. No base-level quality is on record; no much larger clone is a single base apart. The entry originates in a study of identical twins (dated by TCRdb to the mid-2010s). About the full investigation: To test whether fetal clonotypes persist, this study deep-sequenced TCR alpha and beta repertoires from monozygotic twins, from unrelated adults of various ages, and from cord blood. Replicate twin experiments were performed at different times using different library preparation protocols to rule out contamination. What the research found in general, with its limitations: In monozygotic twins, recombination models systematically underestimated out-of-frame TCR alpha sharing, but the models matched the sharing seen between unrelated individuals. Abundant cord blood beta clonotypes carried fewer insertions; young adult naive repertoires showed a weaker similar trend, while memory repertoires showed none. Because the same donors could not be followed over many years, conclusions were based on cross-sectional statistical analysis. Out-of-frame TCR alpha sequences shared between twins showed an excess of low generation-probability sequences compared with coincidental sharing between unrelated individuals. A weaker excess of twin sharing was found in beta out-of-frame sequences because the signal-to-noise ratio was lowered by fewer shared sequences. Invariant T cells such as MAIT and iNKT could partly confound zero-insertion analyses, although diverse VJ usage argued against such confounding for most clonotypes.

All donors were healthy Caucasians. The twin cohort comprised three pairs of female monozygotic twins, all aged roughly 18 to 29 years. Positive isolation kits from Invitrogen were used to isolate the CD4+ and CD8+ T cell populations. The cysteine opens and the phenylalanine closes a CDR3 of 18 amino acids. Just CDR3 DNA is preserved here, 54 bases in frame from base 1. V loses 4 bases at its end and J loses 0 bases; junction bases beyond the gene matches: 6. The germline V gene (reference sequence) gives CDR1 as LGHDT and CDR2 as YNNKEL. The library was made by 5' RACE. TCRdb records Illumina HiSeq 2000 as the sequencer. Template switching introduced a universal primer binding site; the final cDNA contained a unique molecular identifier, enabling accurate counting of TCR cDNA molecules. Specific primers in the conserved constant-segment region were used to synthesize first-strand cDNA for the TCR alpha and beta chains. To control for contamination, every cDNA library carried two barcodes: a SMART-Mk sample barcode plus Illumina barcodes. TruSeq adapter sequences and Illumina sample barcodes were added in two successive PCR steps. The TCR alpha and beta cDNA libraries were sequenced on the Illumina HiSeq platform using custom primers. In the original analysis: Unique molecular identifiers were extracted from raw reads with MiGEC, and CDR3 positions were determined with MiXCR. For each individual, recombination models were inferred using an EM algorithm with the repgenHMM and IGoR tools. The analysis of shared clonotypes was done with the tcR package in R, with sharing normalized by the product of cloneset sizes. Out-of-frame nonproductive sequences were analyzed to study raw recombination free of thymic and clonal selection effects. The public reads were reanalyzed by TCRdb: fastp trimming at Q25, MiXCR alignment, in-frame beta chains only. Each entry merges the rows of one CDR3 protein and shows their most common DNA and genes. The V and J calls and clone size are TCRdb's, not the authors'. The sample table lists 430,000 or so distinct CDR3 sequences, 20% to 30% of them with a count of one. About 2.7% of the sample goes to the ten largest clones.

The sample was also linked to a second study, of T cells expressing NK-cell markers. That second report states: TCR beta-chain repertoires were profiled in sorted CD3+CD56+NKG2C+, CD3+CD56+NKG2C- and CD3+CD56-NKG2C+ T-cell subsets from several donors. Among the eight sequenced donors, only one was HCMV-seronegative, while the other seven were HCMV-seropositive. To restrict sorting to alphabetaTCR-expressing T cells, an anti-gammadeltaTCR antibody was added in several experiments. For six donors, the dominant CD3+CD56+NKG2C+ clonotypes were among the top 10 CD8+ clonotypes and accounted for about 1.0-8% of CD8+ T cells. Those dominant clonotypes were again the most abundant among CD3+CD56-NKG2C+ cells in four donors, at roughly 25-65%. Whether the expanded NKG2C-expressing T cell clones were specific for HCMV antigens was left unclear. The study sequenced eight donors, all healthy volunteers chosen at random: three men and five women. HCMV serostatus was determined by detecting HCMV-specific IgG in serum with a commercial ELISA kit. MIGEC was used to demultiplex reads and group the reads by UMI, and MiTCR was used to assemble and quantify clonotypes. To exclude erroneous sequences, any TCR cDNA sequence not supported by at least two reads was discarded. Downstream repertoire analysis used the tcR package, and clonotypes were matched across fractions by CDR3 nucleotide sequence plus V segment. VDJmatch was used to annotate antigen specificity against VDJdb, with one amino acid substitution allowed in CDR3.

The source of this sequence is a woman under 30 in good health. Specimen: CD4+ T cells sorted from blood. The chain employs TRBV3-1 and TRBJ2-5, with 15 bases aligning to TRBD2. Read as DNA, the sequence is TGTGCCAGCAGCCCCGGGACTAGCGGGAGGCCGTACCAAGAGACCCAGTACTTC. It is translated as CASSPGTSGRPYQETQYF.